The TCR beta chain described here comes from a study of T-cell memory formation after mild COVID-19. Across the study: Clusters of TCRs were largely donor specific. General study points: CD4+ contracting clones were found mainly in CM and EM, and CD8+ ones in EMRA. Day 15 to 85 contractors were CD4/CD8 balanced; later expanders leaned CD4+.

This clonotype came up a few times. No antigen is known for it. A 5'RACE reaction primed in the constant segment made cDNA libraries of TCR alpha and TCR beta, and these carried sample barcodes and UMIs. TCRdb itself ran the 5' RACE reads through MiXCR, one entry per CDR3 protein. This sample has 300,000 to 400,000 distinct CDR3 sequences, with about a sixth found just once. CDR3 length equals 15 residues. The germline V gene encodes CDR1 SGHTA and CDR2 FQGNSA. V lost 1 base and J 1 base, leaving 8 bases between the germline ends. This chain connects TRBV7-2 to TRBJ2-1; the D gene is possibly TRBD2 (6 bases). The TCR originated in a man between 18 and 35 years old who had mild COVID-19 (a few samples of this study predate the infection). Cell type and time point are not known. The source material was PBMCs or a T cell subset sorted from them (not recorded which). Written as DNA, the CDR3 is TGTGCCAGCAGCTTAGTAGCGGATTCCTACAATGAGCAGTTCTTC. It codes for CASSLVADSYNEQFF.